This T cell receptor beta chain was recorded in a study of response to subunit inactivated influenza vaccine. There are 15 residues in the CDR3. Germline V lookup: CDR1 MNHNS, CDR2 SASEGT. V lost 6 bases to trimming and J lost 5 bases, with 19 bases between them. TCRdb ran MiXCR on the RT-PCR reads and lists one entry per CDR3 protein. The sample shows roughly 780,000 distinct CDR3 sequences, roughly 18% of them seen only once. The clonotype was recovered from a man in his forties or fifties who received an inactivated influenza vaccine. This chain connects TRBV6-1 to TRBJ1-1; TRBD1 is a possible D gene (5 bases). This sample comprised PBMCs from blood, obtained 5 days after vaccination. CDR3 region: CASSPAMGERTEAFF. The DNA for the CDR3 is TGTGCCAGCAGCCCCGCTATGGGGGAGAGGACTGAAGCTTTCTTT.